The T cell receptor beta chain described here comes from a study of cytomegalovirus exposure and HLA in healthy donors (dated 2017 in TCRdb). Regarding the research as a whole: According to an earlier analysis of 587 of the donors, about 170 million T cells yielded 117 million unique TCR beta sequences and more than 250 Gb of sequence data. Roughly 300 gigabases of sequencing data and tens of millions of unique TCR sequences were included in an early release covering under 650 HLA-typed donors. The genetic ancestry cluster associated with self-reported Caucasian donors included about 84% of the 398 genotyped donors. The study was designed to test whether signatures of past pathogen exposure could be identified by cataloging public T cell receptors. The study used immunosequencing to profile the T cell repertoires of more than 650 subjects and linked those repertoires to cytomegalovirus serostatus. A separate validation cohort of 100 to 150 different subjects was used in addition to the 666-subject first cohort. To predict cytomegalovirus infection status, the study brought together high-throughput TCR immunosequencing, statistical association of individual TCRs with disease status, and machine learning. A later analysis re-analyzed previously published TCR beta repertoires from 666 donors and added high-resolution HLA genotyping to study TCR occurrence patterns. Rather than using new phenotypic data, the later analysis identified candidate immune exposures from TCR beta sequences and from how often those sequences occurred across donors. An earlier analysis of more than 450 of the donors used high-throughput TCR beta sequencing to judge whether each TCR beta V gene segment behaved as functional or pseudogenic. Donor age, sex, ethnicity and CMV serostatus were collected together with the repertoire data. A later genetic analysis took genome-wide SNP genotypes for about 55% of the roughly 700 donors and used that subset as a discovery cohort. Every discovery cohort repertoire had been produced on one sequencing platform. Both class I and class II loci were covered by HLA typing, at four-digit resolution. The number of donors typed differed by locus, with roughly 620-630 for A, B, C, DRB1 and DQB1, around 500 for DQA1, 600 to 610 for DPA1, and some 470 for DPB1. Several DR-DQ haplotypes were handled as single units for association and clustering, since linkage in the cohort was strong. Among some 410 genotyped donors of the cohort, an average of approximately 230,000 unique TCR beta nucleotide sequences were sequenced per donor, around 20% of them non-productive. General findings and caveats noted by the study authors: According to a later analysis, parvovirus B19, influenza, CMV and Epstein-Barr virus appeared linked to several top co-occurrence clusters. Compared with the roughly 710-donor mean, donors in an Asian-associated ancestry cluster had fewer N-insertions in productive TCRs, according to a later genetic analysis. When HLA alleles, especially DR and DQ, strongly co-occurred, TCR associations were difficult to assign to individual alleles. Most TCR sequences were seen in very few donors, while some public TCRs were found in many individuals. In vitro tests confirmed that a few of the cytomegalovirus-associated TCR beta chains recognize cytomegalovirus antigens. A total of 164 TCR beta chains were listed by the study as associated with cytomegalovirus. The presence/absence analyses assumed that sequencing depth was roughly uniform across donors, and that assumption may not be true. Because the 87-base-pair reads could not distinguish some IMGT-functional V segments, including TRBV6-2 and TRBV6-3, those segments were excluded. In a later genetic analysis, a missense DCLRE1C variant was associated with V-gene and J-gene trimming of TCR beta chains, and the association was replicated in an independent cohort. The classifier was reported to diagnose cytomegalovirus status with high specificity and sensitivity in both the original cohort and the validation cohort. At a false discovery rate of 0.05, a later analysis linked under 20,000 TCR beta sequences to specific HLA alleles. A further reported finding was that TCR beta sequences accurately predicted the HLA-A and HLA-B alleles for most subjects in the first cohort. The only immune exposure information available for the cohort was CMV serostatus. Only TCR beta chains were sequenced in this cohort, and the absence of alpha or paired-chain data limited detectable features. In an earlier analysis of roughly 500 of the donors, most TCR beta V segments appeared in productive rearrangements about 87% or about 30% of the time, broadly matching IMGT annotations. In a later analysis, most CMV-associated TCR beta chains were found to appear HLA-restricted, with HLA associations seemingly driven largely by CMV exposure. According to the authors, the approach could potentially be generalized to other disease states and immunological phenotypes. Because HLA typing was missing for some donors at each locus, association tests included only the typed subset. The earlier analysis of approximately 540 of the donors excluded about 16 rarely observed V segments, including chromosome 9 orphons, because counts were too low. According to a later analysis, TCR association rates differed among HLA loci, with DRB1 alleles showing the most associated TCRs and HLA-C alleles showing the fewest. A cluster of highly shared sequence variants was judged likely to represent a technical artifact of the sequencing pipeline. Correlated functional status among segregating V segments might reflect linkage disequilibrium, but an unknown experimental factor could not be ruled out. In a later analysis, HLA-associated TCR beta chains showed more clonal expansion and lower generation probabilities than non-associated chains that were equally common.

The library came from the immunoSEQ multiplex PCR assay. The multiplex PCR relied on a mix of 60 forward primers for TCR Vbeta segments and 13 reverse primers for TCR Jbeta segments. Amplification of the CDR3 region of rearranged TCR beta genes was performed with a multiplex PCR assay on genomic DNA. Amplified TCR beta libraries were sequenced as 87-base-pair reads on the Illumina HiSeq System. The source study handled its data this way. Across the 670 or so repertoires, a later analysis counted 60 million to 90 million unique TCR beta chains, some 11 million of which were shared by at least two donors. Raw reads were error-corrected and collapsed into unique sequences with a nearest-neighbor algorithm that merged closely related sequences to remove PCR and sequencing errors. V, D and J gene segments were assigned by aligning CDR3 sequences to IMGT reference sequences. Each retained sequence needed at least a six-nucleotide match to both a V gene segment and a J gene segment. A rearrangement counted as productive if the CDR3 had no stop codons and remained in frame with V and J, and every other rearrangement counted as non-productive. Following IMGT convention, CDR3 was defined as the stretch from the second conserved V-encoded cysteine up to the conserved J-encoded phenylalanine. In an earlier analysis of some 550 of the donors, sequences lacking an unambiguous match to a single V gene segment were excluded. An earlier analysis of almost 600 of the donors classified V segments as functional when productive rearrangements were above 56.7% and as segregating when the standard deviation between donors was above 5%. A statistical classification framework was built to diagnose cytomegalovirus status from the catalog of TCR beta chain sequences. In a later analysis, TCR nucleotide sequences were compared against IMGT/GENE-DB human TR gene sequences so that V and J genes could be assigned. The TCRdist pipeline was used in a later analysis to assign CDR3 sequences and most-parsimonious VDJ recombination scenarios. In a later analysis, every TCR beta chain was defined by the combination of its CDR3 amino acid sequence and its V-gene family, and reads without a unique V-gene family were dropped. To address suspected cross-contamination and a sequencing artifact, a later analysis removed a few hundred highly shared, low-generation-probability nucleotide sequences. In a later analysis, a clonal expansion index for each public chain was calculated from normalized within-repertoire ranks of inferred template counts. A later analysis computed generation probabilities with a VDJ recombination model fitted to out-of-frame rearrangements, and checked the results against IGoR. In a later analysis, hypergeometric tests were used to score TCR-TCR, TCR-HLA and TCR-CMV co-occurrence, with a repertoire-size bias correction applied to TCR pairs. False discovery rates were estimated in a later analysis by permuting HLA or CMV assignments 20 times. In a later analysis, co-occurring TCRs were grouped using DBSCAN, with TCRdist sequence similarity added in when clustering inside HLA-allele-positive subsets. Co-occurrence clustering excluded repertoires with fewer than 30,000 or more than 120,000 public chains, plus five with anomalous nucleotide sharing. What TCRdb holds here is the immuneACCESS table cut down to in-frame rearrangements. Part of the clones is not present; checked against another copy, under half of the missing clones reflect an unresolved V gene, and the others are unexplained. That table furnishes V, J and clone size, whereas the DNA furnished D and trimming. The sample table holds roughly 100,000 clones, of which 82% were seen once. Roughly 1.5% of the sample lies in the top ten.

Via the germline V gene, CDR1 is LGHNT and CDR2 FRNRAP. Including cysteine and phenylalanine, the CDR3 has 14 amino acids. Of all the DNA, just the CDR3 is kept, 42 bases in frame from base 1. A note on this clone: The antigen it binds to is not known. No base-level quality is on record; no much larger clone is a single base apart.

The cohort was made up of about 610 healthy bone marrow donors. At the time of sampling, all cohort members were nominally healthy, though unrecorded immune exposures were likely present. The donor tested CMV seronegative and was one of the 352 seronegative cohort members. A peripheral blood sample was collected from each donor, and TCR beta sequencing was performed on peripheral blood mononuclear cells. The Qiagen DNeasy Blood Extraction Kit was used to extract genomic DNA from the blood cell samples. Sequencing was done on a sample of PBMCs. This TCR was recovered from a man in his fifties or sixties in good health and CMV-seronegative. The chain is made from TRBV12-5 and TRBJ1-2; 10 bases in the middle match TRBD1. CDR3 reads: CAIAGDRGWDGYTF. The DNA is TGTGCCATTGCGGGGGACAGGGGATGGGATGGCTACACCTTC.